The clone carrying this TCR beta chain was counted a few times. What it binds is not known. The data were obtained in a study of beta chain features in type 1 diabetes. Background on the study: Cell yields, gender and age were similar in healthy donors and patients.

V was clipped by 1 base and J by 7 bases, with 11 bases between them. The length of the CDR3 is 12 residues. Germline CDR1 is SQVTM and CDR2 is ANQGSEA. Expressed TCRB transcripts got sequenced, as all isolated RNA was reverse transcribed. The repertoire was sequenced with immunoSEQ multiplex PCR; TCRdb's copy has only in-frame clones and lacks some. The sample has more than 250,000 clones; about a fifth are singletons. Notes on the study in general: TCRB CDR3 length was moderately but significantly reduced in all four CD4+ subsets of Type 1 diabetes patients. The VDJ junctions of type 1 diabetes patients carried fewer insertions and more deletions.

The sequenced sample was naive CD4+ T cells from blood. The chain is built from TRBV29-1 and TRBJ2-7, with D hard to call. The clonotype originates from a woman in her thirties or forties with type 1 diabetes. CDR3 nucleotide sequence: TGCAGCGTTGAAGGGTTCGGTACGGAGCAGTACTTC. It is translated as CSVEGFGTEQYF.